The clone carrying this TCR beta chain was recorded only once. The entry originates in a study of blood T cell repertoires in COVID-19. Turning to the study itself: Spain, Italy and the United States supplied samples that represented acute and convalescent COVID-19.

Per the original methods: Reference gene primer amplification gave estimated nucleated cell counts. The repertoire was sequenced with immunoSEQ multiplex PCR; TCRdb's copy has only in-frame clones and lacks some. The V and J calls and clone size were taken over from that table, and D and trimming were inferred from the DNA. The table shows 300,000 to 400,000 clones, with 70% to 90% occurring only once. CDR3 length equals 14 residues. After removal of 9 bases from V and 6 bases from J, the junction contained 10 bases not matched to a gene. Per germline, CDR1 MNHEY and CDR2 SVGAGI. Specimen: peripheral blood. The chain is built from TRBV6-5 and TRBJ2-2; 7 bases line up with TRBD1. The clonotype was recovered from a human donor in a cohort sampled during active COVID-19. CDR3 sequence reads: CASGGVQGAGELFF. In DNA, the CDR3 is TGTGCCAGTGGGGGCGTCCAGGGGGCCGGGGAGCTGTTTTTT.